These 5 T cell receptor beta chains originate from one sample sequenced in a study of molecular identifiers for immune sequencing clone quantification. TCRdb passed the PCR reads through MiXCR, listing each CDR3 protein once. This sample has around 300,000 distinct CDR3 sequences, with 24% found just once. Sequenced sample: naive CD8+ T cells from blood, with Jurkat cell RNA spiked in. Subset specified: FACS-sorted CD8+CD4-CCR7+CD45RA+ naive T cells. The receptors stem from a human donor in good health. Some libraries in this study had Jurkat cell RNA spiked in.

The rearrangement joins TRBV28 to TRBJ2-7; D is possibly TRBD2 (6 bases). Trimming removed 5 bases from V and 6 bases from J, with 17 bases in between. Per the germline V gene, CDR1 is MDHEN and CDR2 is SYDVKM. The CDR3 spans 14 residues. CDR3: CASSPRRGMAEQYF. CDR3 nucleotide sequence: TGTGCCAGCAGTCCTCGGCGGGGTATGGCCGAGCAGTACTTC.

This clonotype was seen ten or more times. The V gene is TRBV27, the J gene TRBJ1-5; D unclear. The CDR3 consists of 13 residues. Trimming removed 6 bases at V and 3 bases at J, with 9 bases between. The germline gives CDR1 MNHEY, CDR2 SMNVEV (reference sequence). This CDR3 reads CASSSLYNQPQHF. As DNA, the CDR3 is TGTGCCAGCAGCTCATTATACAATCAGCCCCAGCATTTT.

The sample holds one count of this clonotype. It may be a read error: a sequence one base away is much more abundant. V is TRBV7-9 and J is TRBJ1-5; no definite D call. CDR1 is SEHNR and CDR2 is FQNEAQ in the germline V gene (reference sequence). CDR3 size: 13 residues. V was clipped by 0 bases and J by 9 bases, with 9 bases between them. Here the CDR3 DNA reads TGTGCCAGCAGCTTAGCAACACACCCGCCCCAGCATTTT. Amino acid sequence: CASSLATHPPQHF.

Turning to this clonotype: A much larger clone lies a single base off, so this may be a read error. The chain couples TRBV29-1 to TRBJ2-5; the match to TRBD2 covers 9 bases. The CDR3 contains 14 residues. CDR1 is SQVTM, CDR2 ANQGSEA, per germline. The CDR3 DNA reads as TGCAGCGTTCTCTCTAGCGGGATCTACGAGACCCAGAACTTC. Translating gives CSVLSSGIYETQNF.

This clonotype occurred many times. The chain recombines TRBV9 with TRBJ1-5; the match to TRBD1 covers 8 bases. Germline CDR1 and CDR2: SGDLS and YYNGEE. V lost 4 bases to trimming and J lost 5 bases; unmatched junction nucleotides: 5. The length of the CDR3 is 14 residues. CDR3 in DNA: TGTGCCAGCAGCCCGGACAGGGTAGATCAGCCCCAGCATTTT. It yields the protein CASSPDRVDQPQHF.